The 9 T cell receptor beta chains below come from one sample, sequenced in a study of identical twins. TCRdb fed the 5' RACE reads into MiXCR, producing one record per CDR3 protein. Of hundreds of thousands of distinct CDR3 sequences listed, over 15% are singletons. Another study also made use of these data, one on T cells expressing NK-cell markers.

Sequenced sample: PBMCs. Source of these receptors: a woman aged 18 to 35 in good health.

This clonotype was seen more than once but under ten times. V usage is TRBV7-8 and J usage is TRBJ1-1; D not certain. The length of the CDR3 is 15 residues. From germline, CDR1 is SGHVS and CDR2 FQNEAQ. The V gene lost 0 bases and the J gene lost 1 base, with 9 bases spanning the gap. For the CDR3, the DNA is TGTGCCAGCAGCTTAGCTTCTGCACCGAACACTGAAGCTTTCTTT. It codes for CASSLASAPNTEAFF.

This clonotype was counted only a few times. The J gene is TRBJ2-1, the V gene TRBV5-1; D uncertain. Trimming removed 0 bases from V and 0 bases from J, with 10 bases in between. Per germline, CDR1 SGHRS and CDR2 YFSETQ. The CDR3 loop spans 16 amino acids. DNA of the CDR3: TGCGCCAGCAGCTTGGGACCCGCCAGCTCCTACAATGAGCAGTTCTTC. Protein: CASSLGPASSYNEQFF.

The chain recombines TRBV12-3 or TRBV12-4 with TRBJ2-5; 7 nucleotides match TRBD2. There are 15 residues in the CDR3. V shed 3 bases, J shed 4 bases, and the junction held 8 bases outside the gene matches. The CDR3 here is CASSFQRGPTETQYF. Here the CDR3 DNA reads TGTGCCAGCAGTTTCCAGCGGGGCCCCACAGAGACCCAGTACTTC.

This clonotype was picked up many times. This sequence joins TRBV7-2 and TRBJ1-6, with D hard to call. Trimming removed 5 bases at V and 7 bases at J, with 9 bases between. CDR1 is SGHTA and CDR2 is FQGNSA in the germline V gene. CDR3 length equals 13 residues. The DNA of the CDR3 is TGTGCCAGCAGCCCCCCGGGGAATTCACCCCTCCACTTT. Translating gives CASSPPGNSPLHF.

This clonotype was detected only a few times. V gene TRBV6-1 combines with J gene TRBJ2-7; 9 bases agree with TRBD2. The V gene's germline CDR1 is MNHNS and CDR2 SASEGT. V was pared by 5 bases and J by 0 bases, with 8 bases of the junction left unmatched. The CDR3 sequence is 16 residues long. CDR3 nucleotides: TGTGCCAGCAGTCCTAAGAGCGGGGGGATCTCCTACGAGCAGTACTTC. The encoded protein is CASSPKSGGISYEQYF.

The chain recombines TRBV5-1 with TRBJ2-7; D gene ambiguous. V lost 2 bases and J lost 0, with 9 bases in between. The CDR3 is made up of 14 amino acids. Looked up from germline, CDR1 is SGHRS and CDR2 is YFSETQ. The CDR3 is CASSLMSHSYEQYF. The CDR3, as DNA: TGCGCCAGCAGCTTAATGTCCCACTCCTACGAGCAGTACTTC.

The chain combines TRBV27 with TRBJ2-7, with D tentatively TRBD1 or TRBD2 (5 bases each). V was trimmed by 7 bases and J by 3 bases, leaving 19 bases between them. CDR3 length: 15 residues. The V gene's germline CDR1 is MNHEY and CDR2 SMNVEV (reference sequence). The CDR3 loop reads CASTRGPGDHYEQYF. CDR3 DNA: TGTGCCAGCACGCGCGGGCCCGGGGACCACTACGAGCAGTACTTC.

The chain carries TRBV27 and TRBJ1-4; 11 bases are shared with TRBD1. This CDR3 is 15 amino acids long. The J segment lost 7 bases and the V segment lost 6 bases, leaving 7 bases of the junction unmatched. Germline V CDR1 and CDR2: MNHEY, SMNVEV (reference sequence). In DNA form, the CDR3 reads TGTGCCAGCAGAAACCAGGACAGGGGGCCTGAAAAACTGTTTTTT. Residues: CASRNQDRGPEKLFF.

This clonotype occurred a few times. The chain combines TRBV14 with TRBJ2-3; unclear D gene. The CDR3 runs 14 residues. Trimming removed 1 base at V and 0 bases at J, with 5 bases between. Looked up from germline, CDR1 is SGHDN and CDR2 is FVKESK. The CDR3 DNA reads TGTGCCAGCAGCCAAGTGGCTAGCACAGATACGCAGTATTTT. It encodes CASSQVASTDTQYF.